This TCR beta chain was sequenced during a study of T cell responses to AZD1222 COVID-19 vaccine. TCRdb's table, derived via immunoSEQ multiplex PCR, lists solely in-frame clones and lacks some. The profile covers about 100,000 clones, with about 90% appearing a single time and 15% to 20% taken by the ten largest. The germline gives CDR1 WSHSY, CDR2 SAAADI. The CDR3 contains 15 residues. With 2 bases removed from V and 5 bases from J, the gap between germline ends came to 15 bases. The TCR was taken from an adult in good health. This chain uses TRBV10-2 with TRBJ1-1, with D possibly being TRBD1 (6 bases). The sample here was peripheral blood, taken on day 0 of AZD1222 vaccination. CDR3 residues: CASSEGGRGVTEAFF. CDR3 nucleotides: TGCGCCAGCAGTGAGGGCGGCAGGGGAGTTACTGAAGCTTTCTTT.